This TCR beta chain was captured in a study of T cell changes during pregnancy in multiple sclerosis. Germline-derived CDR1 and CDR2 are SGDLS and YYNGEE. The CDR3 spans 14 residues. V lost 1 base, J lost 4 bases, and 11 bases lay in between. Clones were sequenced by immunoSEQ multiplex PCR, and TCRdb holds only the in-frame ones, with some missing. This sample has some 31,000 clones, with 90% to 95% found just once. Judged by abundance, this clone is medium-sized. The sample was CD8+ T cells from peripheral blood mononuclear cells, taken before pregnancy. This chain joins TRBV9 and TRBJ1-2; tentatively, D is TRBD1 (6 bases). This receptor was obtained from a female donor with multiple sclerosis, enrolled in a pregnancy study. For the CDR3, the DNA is TGTGCCAGCAGCGTACTGGGACATAGCTATGGCTACACCTTC. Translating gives CASSVLGHSYGYTF.